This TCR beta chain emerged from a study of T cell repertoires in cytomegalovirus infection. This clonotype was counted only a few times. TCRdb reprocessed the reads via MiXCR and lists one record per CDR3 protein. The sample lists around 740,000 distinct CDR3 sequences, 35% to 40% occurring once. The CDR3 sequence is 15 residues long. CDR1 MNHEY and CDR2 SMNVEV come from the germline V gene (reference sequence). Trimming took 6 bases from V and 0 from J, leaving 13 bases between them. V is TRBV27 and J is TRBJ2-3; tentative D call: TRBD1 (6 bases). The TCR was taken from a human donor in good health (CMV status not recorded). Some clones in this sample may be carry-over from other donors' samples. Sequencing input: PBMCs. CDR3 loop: CASRIGQSSTDTQYF. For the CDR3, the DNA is TGTGCCAGCAGAATCGGACAGTCTAGCACAGATACGCAGTATTTT.